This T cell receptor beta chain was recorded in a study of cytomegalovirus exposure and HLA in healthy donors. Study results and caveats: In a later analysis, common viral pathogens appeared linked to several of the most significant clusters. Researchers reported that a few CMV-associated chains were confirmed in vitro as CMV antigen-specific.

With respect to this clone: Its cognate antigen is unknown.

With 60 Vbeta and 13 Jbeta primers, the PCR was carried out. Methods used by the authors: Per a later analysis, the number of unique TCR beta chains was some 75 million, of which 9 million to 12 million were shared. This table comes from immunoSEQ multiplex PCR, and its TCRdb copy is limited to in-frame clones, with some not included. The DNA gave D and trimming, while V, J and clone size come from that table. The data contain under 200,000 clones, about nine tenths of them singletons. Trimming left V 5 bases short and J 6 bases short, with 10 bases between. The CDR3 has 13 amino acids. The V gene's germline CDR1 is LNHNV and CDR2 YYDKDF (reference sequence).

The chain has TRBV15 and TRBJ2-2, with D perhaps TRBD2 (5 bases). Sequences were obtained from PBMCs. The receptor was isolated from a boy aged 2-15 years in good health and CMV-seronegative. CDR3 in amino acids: CATSRGAPGELFF. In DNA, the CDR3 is TGTGCCACCAGCCGGGGTGCCCCCGGGGAGCTGTTTTTT.